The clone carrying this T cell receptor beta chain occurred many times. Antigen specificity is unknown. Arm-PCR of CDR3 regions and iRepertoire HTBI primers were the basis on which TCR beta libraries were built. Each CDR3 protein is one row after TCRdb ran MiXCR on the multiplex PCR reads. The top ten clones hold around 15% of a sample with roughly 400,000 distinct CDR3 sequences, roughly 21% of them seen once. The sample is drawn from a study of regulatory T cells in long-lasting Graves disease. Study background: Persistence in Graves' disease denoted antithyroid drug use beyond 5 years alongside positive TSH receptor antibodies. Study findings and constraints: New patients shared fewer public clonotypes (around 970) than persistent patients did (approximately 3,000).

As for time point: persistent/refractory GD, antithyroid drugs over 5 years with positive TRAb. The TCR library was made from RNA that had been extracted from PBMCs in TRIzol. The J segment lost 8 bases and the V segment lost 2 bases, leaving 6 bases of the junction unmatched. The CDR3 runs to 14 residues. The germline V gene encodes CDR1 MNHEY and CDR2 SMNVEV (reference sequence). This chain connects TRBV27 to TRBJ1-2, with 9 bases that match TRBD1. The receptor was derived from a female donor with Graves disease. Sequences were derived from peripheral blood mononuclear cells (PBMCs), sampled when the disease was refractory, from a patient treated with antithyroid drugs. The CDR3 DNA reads TGTGCCAGCAGTTTAACGGGACAGGGAGGAGGCTACACCTTC. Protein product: CASSLTGQGGGYTF.